This TCR beta chain stems from a study of blood T cell repertoires in COVID-19. Study-level background: The study drew acute and convalescent COVID-19 samples from the United States, Italy and Spain. PBMCs, B-cell-depleted T cells, or T cells provided the cDNA or gDNA that made up the material.

In the original processing: Scientists estimated how many nucleated cells there were by amplifying reference gene primers. Clones were read by immunoSEQ multiplex PCR, and TCRdb kept only the in-frame ones, dropping some. V and J calls and clone size are those listed in that table; D and trimming were worked out from the DNA. Counted here are a few hundred thousand clones, roughly 85% occurring once; the ten biggest clones make up 2.5% to 3%. Unmatched junction bases numbered 4, after V lost 0 bases and J lost 8 bases. The CDR3 has 14 amino acids. The germline V gene encodes CDR1 WNHNN and CDR2 SYGVQD (reference sequence).

The TCR sequence derives from a woman aged 30 to 39 with active or convalescent COVID-19. The chain is built from TRBV10-1 and TRBJ1-2, with TRBD1 matching 9 bases. The material sequenced was peripheral blood. Here the CDR3 reads CASSESTGGRGYTF. The CDR3 coding sequence is TGCGCCAGCAGTGAGTCGACAGGGGGGAGGGGCTACACCTTC.